The clone carrying this TCR beta chain was found a few times. Its antigen is undetermined. This record comes from a study of early T cells in non-severe SARS-CoV-2 infection. Regarding the study as a whole: Lookups in VDJdb leaned toward anti-spike CD8 responses and missed private and CD4 specificities.

TCRdb ran MiXCR on the 5' RACE reads and lists one entry per CDR3 protein. The table records about 64,000 distinct CDR3 sequences, roughly 12% of them present only once. V shed 8 bases and J 4 bases; nucleotides not matched to a gene: 7. The CDR3 is made up of 15 amino acids. Germline V lookup: CDR1 MNHEY, CDR2 SVGEGT. The chain uses TRBV6-2 or TRBV6-3 and TRBJ2-3, with 12 bases that match TRBD1. The sample was whole blood, taken at baseline. This TCR was recovered from an adult who was a healthcare worker with PCR-confirmed SARS-CoV-2 infection or an uninfected control (not recorded which). The DNA of the CDR3 is TGTGCCAGCGCCAAGCGGGACAGGGGGCCAGATACGCAGTATTTT. The encoded protein is CASAKRDRGPDTQYF.